Below, 15 T cell receptor beta chains from the same sample are listed, as sequenced in a study of memory CD4+ T cells and cytomegalovirus serostatus. The sort gate was single viable CD3+CD4+CD8-CD45RO+ cells for memory CD4+ T cells. Sequencing was performed with immunoSEQ multiplex PCR; in TCRdb, only in-frame clones are kept and a portion is missing. The sample has about 40,000 clones, around 75% seen once. The sample comprised memory CD4+ T cells from blood. These receptors were collected from an adult in good health and CMV-seronegative.

J is TRBJ2-3 and V is TRBV7-9; D is unclear. CDR1 is SEHNR and CDR2 is FQNEAQ in the germline V gene (reference sequence). V dropped 5 bases and J dropped 3 bases, with 9 bases sitting between them. The CDR3 is 13 residues long. CDR3 sequence: CASSPVATDTQYF. The CDR3 region has the DNA TGTGCCAGCAGCCCAGTGGCAACAGATACGCAGTATTTT.

This clone was observed a few times. Here the CDR3 DNA reads TGCGCCAGCAGCAGCCCCAGGGTGGCAGATACGCAGTATTTT. The encoded protein is CASSSPRVADTQYF. The chain combines TRBV5-1 with TRBJ2-3, with D possibly TRBD1 on 5 matching bases. This CDR3 is built from 14 residues. Germline CDR1 reads SGHRS; CDR2 reads YFSETQ. Trimming took off 4 bases at V and 4 bases at J, with 13 bases between the two ends. Combining the CDR3 with reference TRBV5-1 and TRBJ2-3 gives the whole variable domain KAGVTQTPRYLIKTRGQQVTLSCSPISGHRSVSWYQQTPGQGLQFLFEYFSETQRNKGNFPGRFSGRQFSNSRSEMNVSTLELGDSALYLCASSSPRVADTQYFGPGTRLTVL.

The V gene is TRBV2, the J gene TRBJ1-6; D gene ambiguous. Germline lookup yields CDR1 SNHLY and CDR2 FYNNEI. CDR3 length: 12 residues. The ends were cut back, 4 bases at V and 10 bases at J, with 8 bases in the middle. This CDR3 is CASSGAKSPLHF. In DNA, the CDR3 is TGTGCCAGCAGTGGAGCAAAATCACCCCTCCACTTT.

The rearrangement joins TRBV5-6 to TRBJ2-1; the match to TRBD2 covers 8 bases. The ends lost 4 bases at V and 3 bases at J; junction bases unmatched: 15. The CDR3 is made up of 18 amino acids. Germline CDR1 is SGHDT and CDR2 is YYEEEE. The DNA for the CDR3 is TGTGCCAGCAGCCGCCCCCGTATAGCGGGATACAACTACAATGAGCAGTTCTTC. Encoded protein: CASSRPRIAGYNYNEQFF.

This clone rates as medium-sized (0.01 to 0.1%). The DNA for the CDR3 is TGTGCCAGCAGTGCAAATACAGAAAAACTGTTTTTT. This codes for CASSANTEKLFF. J is TRBJ1-4 and V is TRBV6-1; D is undetermined. The V end was cut by 4 bases, the J end by 8 bases, with 8 bases between. In germline, CDR1 is MNHNS, CDR2 SASEGT. CDR3 size: 12 residues.

There are a few counts of this clone. The chain has TRBV19 and TRBJ1-5; no definite D call. This CDR3 region has 13 residues. Trimming removed 3 bases from V and 2 bases from J, with 5 bases in between. Germline lookup yields CDR1 LNHDA and CDR2 SQIVND (reference sequence). The CDR3 region is CASSIIGNQPQHF. The CDR3 DNA follows: TGTGCCAGTAGTATCATAGGCAATCAGCCCCAGCATTTT.

The rearrangement links TRBV7-2 to TRBJ2-3, with no clear D. Germline lookup yields CDR1 SGHTA and CDR2 FQGNSA. CDR3 length equals 13 residues. V was pared by 2 bases and J by 6 bases, with 9 bases between. Written as DNA, the CDR3 is TGTGCCAGCAGCTTACCAGAGCAGGATACGCAGTATTTT. It yields the protein CASSLPEQDTQYF.

This chain joins TRBV7-9 and TRBJ1-1; D is unresolved. Germline V gives CDR1 SEHNR, CDR2 FQNEAQ (reference sequence). CDR3 length: 14 amino acids. With 3 bases removed from V and 5 bases from J, the gap between germline ends came to 13 bases. The CDR3 here is CASSFSSAMTEAFF. The CDR3 DNA sequence: TGTGCCAGCAGCTTCTCATCAGCGATGACTGAAGCTTTCTTT.

This clone occurred once. This rearrangement joins TRBV6-5 to TRBJ1-2; 8 bases map to TRBD1. The CDR3 spans 14 residues. CDR1 and CDR2 (germline): MNHEY, SVGAGI. V lost 7 bases and J lost 5; bases outside the gene matches: 9. This CDR3 reads CASKNGQGLYGYTF. CDR3 nucleotide sequence: TGTGCCAGCAAGAACGGACAGGGCTTGTATGGCTACACCTTC.

V is TRBV5-4 and J is TRBJ1-5; D not certain. Between the trimmed V and J ends, which lost 4 bases and 4 bases, there was a span of 15 bases. Germline V gene lookup returns CDR1 SGHNT and CDR2 YYREEE (reference sequence). CDR3 size: 15 residues. The CDR3 sequence: CASSQDRQSNQPQHF. CDR3 in DNA: TGTGCCAGCAGCCAAGATCGTCAGTCAAATCAGCCCCAGCATTTT. The entire variable domain, with the rest obtained from reference TRBV5-4 and TRBJ1-5, is as follows: ETGVTQSPTHLIKTRGQQVTLRCSSQSGHNTVSWYQQALGQGPQFIFQYYREEENGRGNFPPRFSGLQFPNYSSELNVNALELDDSALYLCASSQDRQSNQPQHFGDGTRLSIL.

This clone was detected once. This chain joins TRBV30 and TRBJ1-6, with 7 bases aligning to TRBD1. The ends lost 1 base at V and 7 bases at J; junction bases unmatched: 4. The CDR3 covers 14 residues. Germline V lookup: CDR1 GTSNPN, CDR2 SVGIG (reference sequence). CDR3 bases: TGTGCCTGGAGTGGAAAGACAGGGAATTCACCCCTCCACTTT. It encodes CAWSGKTGNSPLHF.

V is TRBV13 and J is TRBJ2-7; D possibly uses TRBD1 or TRBD2 (6 bases each). V was trimmed by 8 bases and J by 5 bases, leaving 10 bases between them. CDR1 is PRHDT, CDR2 FYEKMQ, per germline (reference sequence). The CDR3 spans 11 residues. CDR3 bases: TGTGCCAGCGTGGGGGGCAACGAGCAGTACTTC. Translation: CASVGGNEQYF.

This rearrangement joins TRBV19 to TRBJ2-3; TRBD2 is a possible D gene (7 bases). The V and J ends lost 6 bases and 6 bases respectively, with 16 bases between them. Germline V gives CDR1 LNHDA, CDR2 SQIVND (reference sequence). The CDR3 loop spans 14 amino acids. The CDR3 reads CASRGGDKSDTQYF. Here the CDR3 DNA reads TGTGCCAGTAGGGGAGGGGACAAATCGGATACGCAGTATTTT.

As regards this clone: Other nucleotide sequences in the sample specify the same CDR3. The chain couples TRBV7-2 to TRBJ2-7; D gene ambiguous. The V and J ends lost 5 bases and 1 base respectively, with 6 bases between them. Germline assignment: CDR1 SGHTA and CDR2 FQGNSA. This CDR3 is built from 12 residues. CDR3 DNA sequence: TGTGCCAGCAGCCATGGGTCCTACGAGCAGTACTTC. Translation gives CASSHGSYEQYF.

CDR3 protein: CASSVESGWTEAFF. For the CDR3, the DNA is TGTGCCAGCAGCGTAGAAAGTGGGTGGACTGAAGCTTTCTTT. V and J are TRBV9 and TRBJ1-1; D uncertain. This CDR3 spans 14 amino acids. Germline assignment: CDR1 SGDLS and CDR2 YYNGEE. Trimming cost V 0 bases and J 5 bases, with 11 bases left between them.